The next 21 T cell receptor beta chains were all read from a single sample in a study of blood T cell repertoires in COVID-19. Sequencing was performed with immunoSEQ multiplex PCR; in TCRdb, only in-frame clones are kept and a portion is missing. Of 200,000 to 250,000 clones detected, around three quarters appear once; the ten largest clones hold around 5.1%. Sequenced: peripheral blood. These receptor sequences come from a woman aged 70 to 79 with acute or convalescent COVID-19.

This chain connects TRBV6-5 to TRBJ2-7, with 10 bases lining up with TRBD1. The CDR3 runs 14 residues. Germline CDR1 reads MNHEY; CDR2 reads SVGAGI. The trim removed 5 bases at V and 3 bases at J, leaving 4 bases unmatched. The CDR3 DNA follows: TGTGCCAGCAGTCCCAGGACAGGGGGCTACGAGCAGTACTTC. Amino acid sequence: CASSPRTGGYEQYF.

The genes are TRBV7-9 and TRBJ2-7; TRBD2 agrees at 9 bases. Losses at the gene ends were 5 bases for V and 4 bases for J; bases not matched to a gene: 15. The CDR3 has 17 residues. Germline V CDR1 and CDR2: SEHNR, FQNEAQ (reference sequence). The DNA of the CDR3 is TGTGCCAGCAGCCACCACGTGGGGGCGGGAGGGCTGTACGAGCAGTACTTC. Its protein product is CASSHHVGAGGLYEQYF. Looking up the rest from reference TRBV7-9 and TRBJ2-7 gives the full variable domain: DTGVSQNPRHKITKRGQNVTFRCDPISEHNRLYWYRQTLGQGPEFLTYFQNEAQLEKSRLLSDRFSAERPKGSFSTLEIQRTEQGDSAMYLCASSHHVGAGGLYEQYFGPGTRLTVT.

The V call is TRBV2, the J call TRBJ1-2; a possible D gene is TRBD1 (6 bases). CDR3 size: 17 residues. Trimming removed 2 bases from V and 3 bases from J, with 19 bases in between. Germline values: CDR1 SNHLY, CDR2 FYNNEI. Here the CDR3 reads CASSEFWAGKGDYGYTF. CDR3 coding DNA: TGTGCCAGCAGTGAATTTTGGGCAGGAAAGGGGGACTATGGCTACACCTTC.

The chain links TRBV12-3 or TRBV12-4 to TRBJ2-7, with a possible D match to TRBD1 (6 bases). Trimming cost V 3 bases and J 4 bases, with 10 bases left between them. This CDR3 is built from 13 residues. The CDR3 DNA is TGTGCCAGCAGTTTCCAGGGGCGGTACGAGCAGTACTTC. Protein: CASSFQGRYEQYF.

The rearrangement joins TRBV5-1 to TRBJ1-2; 10 bases fit TRBD1. CDR1 and CDR2 from the germline V gene are SGHRS and YFSETQ. The CDR3 totals 14 residues. V lost 0 bases, J lost 4 bases, and 0 bases stayed unmatched. CDR3 sequence: CASSLGQGAYGYTF. As DNA, the CDR3 is TGCGCCAGCAGCTTGGGACAGGGGGCCTATGGCTACACCTTC.

V gene TRBV6-5 combines with J gene TRBJ1-2; D gene unclear. Looked up from germline, CDR1 is MNHEY and CDR2 is SVGAGI. The CDR3 consists of 11 residues. V lost 8 bases and J lost 3, with 7 bases in between. This CDR3 is CASGPDYGYTF. The CDR3 DNA reads TGTGCCAGCGGGCCCGACTATGGCTACACCTTC.

The genes are TRBV2 and TRBJ2-1; the D is unclear. The CDR3 totals 14 residues. Germline V gene lookup returns CDR1 SNHLY and CDR2 FYNNEI. V lost 2 bases and J 0 bases, leaving 5 bases between the germline ends. The CDR3 sequence: CASSEWSSYNEQFF. In DNA, the CDR3 is TGTGCCAGCAGTGAATGGAGCTCCTACAATGAGCAGTTCTTC.

This chain connects TRBV11-2 to TRBJ2-1; perhaps TRBD1 as D (7 bases). The CDR3 runs to 16 residues. The V gene's germline CDR1 is SGHAT and CDR2 FQNNGV. V dropped 1 base and J dropped 6 bases, with 16 bases sitting between them. The CDR3 sequence is CASSLGSGGGSNEQFF. The CDR3 DNA reads as TGTGCCAGCAGCTTAGGAAGCGGAGGGGGCTCCAATGAGCAGTTCTTC.

This clone was seen a handful of times. This chain connects TRBV30 to TRBJ1-4, with D possibly TRBD1 on 5 matching bases. The CDR3 is 14 residues long. Deletions cut 1 base from V and 7 bases from J, with 13 bases between. Germline CDR1 and CDR2: GTSNPN and SVGIG (reference sequence). CDR3 bases: TGTGCCTGGAGTGGGACCACCGGGGGTGAAAAACTGTTTTTT. It specifies CAWSGTTGGEKLFF.

The chain links TRBV30 to TRBJ1-4, with D perhaps TRBD1 (6 bases). The CDR3 runs 14 residues. Germline CDR1 is GTSNPN and CDR2 is SVGIG (reference sequence). V lost 0 bases, J lost 8 bases, and 13 bases lay in between. Written as DNA, the CDR3 is TGTGCCTGGAGTGTACAAGCAGGGGCCGAAAAACTGTTTTTT. This sequence encodes CAWSVQAGAEKLFF.

This clone has a single count. V gene TRBV19 combines with J gene TRBJ2-2; TRBD2 might be the D (7 bases). This CDR3 has 14 residues. Germline-derived CDR1 and CDR2 are LNHDA and SQIVND (reference sequence). Between the trimmed V and J ends, which lost 8 bases and 0 bases, there was a span of 10 bases. The CDR3 spells CASGGGANTGELFF. The CDR3 DNA reads TGTGCCAGTGGCGGGGGCGCGAACACCGGGGAGCTGTTTTTT.

V usage is TRBV28 and J usage is TRBJ1-2; no definite D call. This CDR3 is built from 15 residues. Germline CDR1 and CDR2: MDHEN and SYDVKM. Trimming left V 3 bases short and J 8 bases short, with 19 bases between. The CDR3 DNA is TGTGCCAGCAGTTTTCTTTCCAGGAAGTCCGACGGCTACACCTTC. It encodes CASSFLSRKSDGYTF.

This chain uses TRBV5-1 with TRBJ2-7; 9 nucleotides match TRBD2. The CDR3 has 16 residues. V gave up 0 bases and J gave up 0 bases; unmatched junction bases: 4. Germline values: CDR1 SGHRS, CDR2 YFSETQ. Written as DNA, the CDR3 is TGCGCCAGCAGCTTGGAACTAGCGGGCAGCTCCTACGAGCAGTACTTC. Its translation: CASSLELAGSSYEQYF.

This rearrangement joins TRBV7-2 to TRBJ1-1, with TRBD1 matching over 7 bases. The trim removed 5 bases at V and 0 bases at J, leaving 3 bases unmatched. The CDR3 length is 14 residues. CDR1 and CDR2 from the germline V gene are SGHTA and FQGNSA. In DNA, the CDR3 is TGTGCCAGCAGCCAGGGGGTGATGAACACTGAAGCTTTCTTT. This translates into CASSQGVMNTEAFF. Combining the CDR3 with reference TRBV7-2 and TRBJ1-1 gives the whole variable domain GAGVSQSPSNKVTEKGKDVELRCDPISGHTALYWYRQSLGQGLEFLIYFQGNSAPDKSGLPSDRFSAERTGGSVSTLTIQRTQQEDSAVYLCASSQGVMNTEAFFGQGTRLTVV.

J is TRBJ1-3 and V is TRBV13; 8 bases match TRBD1. With V trimmed by 5 bases and J by 0 bases, 12 bases remained unmatched. CDR1 PRHDT and CDR2 FYEKMQ come from the germline V gene (reference sequence). This CDR3 spans 18 amino acids. The CDR3 region has the DNA TGTGCCAGCAGCCGGTGGGAGACAGGGGTTCCCTCTGGAAACACCATATATTTT. Protein product: CASSRWETGVPSGNTIYF.

The chain couples TRBV9 to TRBJ2-3, with 14 bases fitting TRBD2. CDR1 and CDR2 (germline): SGDLS, YYNGEE. J gave up 5 bases and V 6 bases, and 8 bases lay outside the gene matches. CDR3 length: 16 amino acids. CDR3 in DNA: TGTGCCAGCACCAAGGGACTAGCGGGAGTGGTAGATACGCAGTATTTT. It yields the protein CASTKGLAGVVDTQYF.

The chain employs TRBV9 and TRBJ2-7; D is unresolved. V was shortened by 2 bases and J by 0 bases, with 12 bases between the two germline ends. Germline V gene lookup returns CDR1 SGDLS and CDR2 YYNGEE. CDR3 length: 15 residues. The CDR3 nucleotides read TGTGCCAGCAGCGTCCTGCCAGGTAGCTCCTACGAGCAGTACTTC. Protein sequence: CASSVLPGSSYEQYF.

This clone was counted a few times. Other DNA sequences from this sample encode an identical CDR3 as well. The chain employs TRBV18 and TRBJ2-5; D not resolved. CDR1 and CDR2 (germline): KGHSH, LQKENI. The CDR3 loop spans 13 amino acids. V was shortened by 2 bases and J by 1 base, with 5 bases between the two germline ends. The CDR3 nucleotides are TGTGCCAGCTCACCAGGCAGCCAAGAGACCCAGTACTTC. It yields the protein CASSPGSQETQYF.

The genes are TRBV2 and TRBJ1-5; a weak D match, TRBD1 (5 bases). The V gene lost 7 bases and the J gene lost 6 bases, with 19 bases spanning the gap. The germline gives CDR1 SNHLY, CDR2 FYNNEI. CDR3 size: 15 residues. The CDR3 nucleotides read TGTGCCAGCAATTTGGGGGGTGCTGACATTCAGCCCCAGCATTTT. This translates into CASNLGGADIQPQHF.

The rearrangement joins TRBV27 to TRBJ1-5; 8 bases are shared with TRBD1. Germline V gene data show CDR1 as MNHEY and CDR2 as SMNVEV (reference sequence). This CDR3 contains 15 residues. V gave up 5 bases and J gave up 4 bases; unmatched junction bases: 7. DNA of the CDR3: TGTGCCAGCAGTACCGGGACAGGCTTAAATCAGCCCCAGCATTTT. It codes for CASSTGTGLNQPQHF.

The rearrangement uses TRBV28 and TRBJ2-7, with TRBD2 identical over 9 bases. V shed 9 bases and J 3 bases; nucleotides not matched to a gene: 9. CDR1 is MDHEN and CDR2 is SYDVKM in the germline V gene. The CDR3 is 14 residues long. CDR3 DNA: TGTGCCAGTGCAGGGGCTAGCGGGGACTACGAGCAGTACTTC. It translates to CASAGASGDYEQYF.